A selection of T cell receptor beta chains follows, all from one sample in a study of blood T cells in healthy people across ages. One entry per CDR3 protein results from TCRdb running MiXCR on the 5' RACE reads. Of hundreds of thousands of distinct CDR3 sequences in the sample, under 70% are singletons; the top ten hold 30% to 40%. What was sequenced was blood. The origin of the receptors is a man aged 55-75 years in good health. The CDR3 runs from the conserved cysteine through the conserved F or W. The order of the fields is J gene, D gene, V gene, clone size, CDR3 protein, CDR3 DNA. D genes are given only for firm matches. A clone size is listed for some rows: how often the clone was seen (once, few, many), or a class if it is expanded.

TRBJ2-3,TRBD2,TRBV7-2,few,CASSLPTSGTDTQYF,TGTGCCAGCAGCCTACCGACTAGCGGCACAGATACGCAGTATTTT
TRBJ2-7,.,TRBV2,.,CASSADYTYEQYF,TGTGCCAGCAGTGCGGACTATACCTACGAGCAGTACTTC
TRBJ2-7,TRBD2,TRBV7-2,.,CASSLAYSGGYHEQYF,TGTGCCAGCAGCTTAGCGTACAGCGGGGGGTATCACGAGCAGTACTTC
TRBJ2-4,.,TRBV20-1,.,CSARLGNIQYF,TGCAGTGCTCGCCTAGGCAACATTCAGTACTTC
TRBJ2-7,.,TRBV21-1,.,CASSKALGQVGEQYF,TGTGCCAGCAGCAAAGCGCTGGGACAGGTGGGGGAGCAGTACTTC
TRBJ2-5,TRBD1,TRBV27,.,CASSIGQGDPNEQYF,TGTGCCAGCAGTATCGGACAGGGGGACCCCAATGAGCAGTACTTC
TRBJ2-5,.,TRBV5-6,.,CASSLSPRSSYGQYF,TGTGCCAGCAGCTTATCACCCAGGTCCTCCTACGGGCAGTACTTC
TRBJ2-5,TRBD2,TRBV14,.,CASSQGRLARETQYF,TGTGCCAGCAGCCAAGGCCGACTAGCGAGAGAGACCCAGTACTTC
TRBJ2-1,.,TRBV20-1,few,CSARELLGAGIYNEQFF,TGCAGTGCTAGAGAGCTATTGGGCGCGGGGATCTACAATGAGCAGTTCTTC
TRBJ2-3,.,TRBV29-1,many,CSVGSPDGAQYF,TGCAGCGTTGGGTCCCCTGACGGTGCGCAGTATTTT
TRBJ2-7,.,TRBV20-1,.,CSAQTQGLPTQPQYF,TGCAGTGCTCAAACGCAGGGACTCCCCACTCAGCCCCAGTACTTC
TRBJ2-5,.,TRBV21-1,.,CASSKKGLAGGGQETQYF,TGTGCCAGCAGCAAAAAGGGCCTAGCGGGGGGTGGACAAGAGACCCAGTACTTC
TRBJ1-4,.,TRBV29-1,.,CSVEDMTANEKLFF,TGCAGCGTTGAAGATATGACAGCAAACGAAAAACTGTTTTTT
TRBJ2-5,TRBD2,TRBV20-1,.,CSATRGSGVQETQYF,TGCAGTGCTACCCGGGGTAGCGGGGTCCAAGAGACCCAGTACTTC
TRBJ2-7,TRBD1,TRBV3-1,.,CASSRLAGTGGYEQYF,TGTGCCAGCAGCCGCTTGGCTGGGACAGGAGGCTACGAGCAGTACTTC
TRBJ2-5,TRBD1,TRBV5-4,many,CASSKQGAQETQYF,TGTGCCAGCAGTAAACAGGGGGCCCAAGAGACCCAGTACTTC
TRBJ2-1,TRBD2,TRBV7-2,.,CASSPAGGYSEQFF,TGTGCCAGCAGCCCAGCGGGGGGTTATAGTGAGCAGTTCTTC
TRBJ2-5,TRBD2,TRBV3-1,.,CASSDTSGGYNEQYF,TGTGCCAGCAGTGATACTAGCGGGGGGTACAATGAGCAGTACTTC
TRBJ2-1,TRBD2,TRBV2,.,CASSDGVAGDHEQFF,TGTGCTAGCAGTGATGGGGTAGCGGGGGACCATGAGCAGTTCTTC
TRBJ1-2,TRBD1,TRBV6-5,.,CASRLDRGGYGYTF,TGTGCCAGCAGATTAGACAGGGGAGGTTATGGCTACACCTTC
TRBJ1-4,.,TRBV18,.,CASSQDEKLFF,TGTGCCAGCTCACAAGATGAAAAACTGTTTTTT
TRBJ2-3,TRBD2,TRBV7-2,.,CASSAQASGSADTQYF,TGTGCCAGCAGCGCCCAGGCTAGCGGTTCGGCAGATACGCAGTATTTT
TRBJ1-2,.,TRBV20-1,.,CSARDQVQGKGYTF,TGCAGTGCTAGAGATCAGGTGCAGGGAAAAGGCTACACCTTC
TRBJ1-2,.,TRBV27,many,CASRTYPGLYGYTF,TGTGCCAGCAGGACGTATCCGGGGCTCTATGGCTACACCTTC
TRBJ2-1,.,TRBV7-9,.,CASSFPTIGSSYNEQFF,TGTGCCAGCAGCTTCCCCACGATAGGGAGTTCCTACAATGAGCAGTTCTTC
TRBJ1-2,.,TRBV20-1,.,CSARLSDGYTF,TGCAGTGCTAGGTTATCAGATGGCTACACCTTC
TRBJ2-2,.,TRBV20-1,few,CSAQPPTSNTGELFF,TGCAGTGCACAGCCCCCCACTTCGAACACCGGGGAGCTGTTTTTT